A selection of T cell receptor beta chains follows, all from one sample in a study of cytomegalovirus exposure and HLA in healthy donors. Only in-frame clones appear in the TCRdb table, and some are missing; sequencing was by immunoSEQ multiplex PCR. The sample consists of about 86,000 clones, about 70% of them appearing once. Sequences were obtained from PBMCs. The receptors come from a man between 60 and 75 years old in good health and CMV-seronegative. Both conserved end residues are part of each CDR3. The order of the fields is clone size, D gene, J gene, V gene, CDR3 protein, CDR3 DNA. The D gene is left open where the match is weak. A clone size is listed for some rows: how often the clone was seen (once, few, many), or a class if it is expanded.

size: -
D: -
J: TRBJ2-7
V: TRBV4-1
CDR3: CASSGTGGVYEQYF
DNA: TGCGCCAGCTCTGGTACAGGAGGGGTCTACGAGCAGTACTTC

size: -
D: -
J: TRBJ2-5
V: TRBV11-2
CDR3: CASSSIGGGWRETQYF
DNA: TGTGCCAGCAGCTCCATCGGCGGAGGGTGGCGAGAGACCCAGTACTTC

size: -
D: -
J: TRBJ1-2
V: TRBV7-9
CDR3: CASSRDIRLYGYTF
DNA: TGTGCCAGCAGCCGGGACATACGGCTCTATGGCTACACCTTC

size: -
D: -
J: TRBJ2-7
V: TRBV11-2
CDR3: CASSPVSYEQYF
DNA: TGTGCCAGCAGCCCCGTCTCCTACGAGCAGTACTTC

size: -
D: -
J: TRBJ1-2
V: TRBV2
CDR3: CASIPTDSAGYTF
DNA: TGTGCCAGCATTCCTACCGACAGTGCGGGCTACACCTTC

size: -
D: TRBD2
J: TRBJ2-7
V: TRBV6-5
CDR3: CASSYTLAGVPYEQYF
DNA: TGTGCCAGCAGTTATACACTAGCGGGAGTACCCTACGAGCAGTACTTC

size: few
D: -
J: TRBJ1-1
V: TRBV7-6
CDR3: CASSLTENTEAFF
DNA: TGTGCCAGCAGTCTAACAGAGAACACTGAAGCTTTCTTT

size: -
D: -
J: TRBJ2-7
V: TRBV30
CDR3: CAWNGPTYEQYF
DNA: TGTGCCTGGAATGGGCCGACCTACGAGCAGTACTTC

size: once
D: TRBD2
J: TRBJ2-5
V: TRBV5-4
CDR3: CASRGLADQETQYF
DNA: TGTGCCAGCAGGGGACTAGCGGACCAAGAGACCCAGTACTTC

size: -
D: -
J: TRBJ1-1
V: TRBV11-2
CDR3: CASRDLGGATEAFF
DNA: TGTGCCAGCAGGGACCTGGGAGGTGCCACTGAAGCTTTCTTT

size: -
D: -
J: TRBJ1-2
V: TRBV6-6
CDR3: CASTLDREGYTF
DNA: TGTGCCAGCACCTTGGACAGAGAGGGCTACACCTTC